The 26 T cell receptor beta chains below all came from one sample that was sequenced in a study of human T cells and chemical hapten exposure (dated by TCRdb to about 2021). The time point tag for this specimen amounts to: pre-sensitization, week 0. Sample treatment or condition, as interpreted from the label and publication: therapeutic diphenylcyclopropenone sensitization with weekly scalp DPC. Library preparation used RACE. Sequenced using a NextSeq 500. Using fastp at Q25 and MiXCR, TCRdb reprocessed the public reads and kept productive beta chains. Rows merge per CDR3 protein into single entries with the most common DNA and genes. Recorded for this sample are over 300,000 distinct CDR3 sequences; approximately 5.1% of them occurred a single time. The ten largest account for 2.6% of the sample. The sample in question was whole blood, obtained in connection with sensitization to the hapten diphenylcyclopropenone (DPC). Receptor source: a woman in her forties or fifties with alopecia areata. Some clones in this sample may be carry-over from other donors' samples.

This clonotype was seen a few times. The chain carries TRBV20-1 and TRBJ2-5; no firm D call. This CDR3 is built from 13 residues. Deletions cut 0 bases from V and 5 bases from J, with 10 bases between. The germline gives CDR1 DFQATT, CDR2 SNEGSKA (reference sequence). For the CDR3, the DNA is TGCAGTGCTAGAGATCCGATGGAGGAGACCCAGTACTTC. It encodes CSARDPMEETQYF.

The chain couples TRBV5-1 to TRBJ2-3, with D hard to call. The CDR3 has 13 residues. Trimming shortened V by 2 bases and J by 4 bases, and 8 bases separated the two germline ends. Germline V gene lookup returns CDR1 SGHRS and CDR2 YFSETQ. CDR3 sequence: CASSLAASDTQYF. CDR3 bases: TGCGCCAGCAGCTTAGCCGCCTCAGATACGCAGTATTTT.

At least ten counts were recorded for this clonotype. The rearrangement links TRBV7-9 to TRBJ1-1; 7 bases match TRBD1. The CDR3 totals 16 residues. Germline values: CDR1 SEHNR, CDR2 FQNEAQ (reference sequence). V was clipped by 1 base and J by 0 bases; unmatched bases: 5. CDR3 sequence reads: CASSLGAGTVNTEAFF. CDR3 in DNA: TGTGCCAGCAGCTTAGGTGCCGGGACAGTGAACACTGAAGCTTTCTTT.

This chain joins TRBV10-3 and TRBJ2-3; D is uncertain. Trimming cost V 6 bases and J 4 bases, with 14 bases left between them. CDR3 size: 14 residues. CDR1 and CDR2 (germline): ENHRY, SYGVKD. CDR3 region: CAISPGGVADTQYF. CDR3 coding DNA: TGTGCCATCAGCCCGGGTGGGGTAGCAGATACGCAGTATTTT.

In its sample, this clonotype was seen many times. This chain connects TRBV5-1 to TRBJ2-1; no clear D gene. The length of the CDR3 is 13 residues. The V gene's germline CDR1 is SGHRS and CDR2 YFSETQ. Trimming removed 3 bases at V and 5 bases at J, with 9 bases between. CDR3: CASSSWTNNEQFF. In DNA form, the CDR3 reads TGCGCCAGCAGCTCCTGGACGAACAATGAGCAGTTCTTC.

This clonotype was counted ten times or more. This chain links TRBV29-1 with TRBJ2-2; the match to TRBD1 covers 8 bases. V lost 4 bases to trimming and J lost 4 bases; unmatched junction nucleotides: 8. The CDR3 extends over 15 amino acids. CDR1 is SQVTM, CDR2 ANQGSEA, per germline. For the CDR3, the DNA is TGCAGCGTTGCTTTGACAGGGGCGGGCACCGGGGAGCTGTTTTTT. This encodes CSVALTGAGTGELFF.

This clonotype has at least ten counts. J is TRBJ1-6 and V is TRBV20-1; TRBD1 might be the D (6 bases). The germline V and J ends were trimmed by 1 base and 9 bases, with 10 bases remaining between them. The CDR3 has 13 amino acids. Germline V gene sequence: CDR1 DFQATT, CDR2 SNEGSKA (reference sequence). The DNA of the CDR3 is TGCAGTGCTAGAGGGGGGGGCAGTTCACCCCTCCACTTT. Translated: CSARGGGSSPLHF.

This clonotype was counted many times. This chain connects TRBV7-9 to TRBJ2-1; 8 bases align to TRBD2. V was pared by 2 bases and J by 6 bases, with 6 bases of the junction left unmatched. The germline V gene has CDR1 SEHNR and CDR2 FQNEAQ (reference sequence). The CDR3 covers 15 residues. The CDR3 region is CASSLPREDLNEQFF. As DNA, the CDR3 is TGTGCCAGCAGCTTACCGCGGGAGGACCTCAATGAGCAGTTCTTC.

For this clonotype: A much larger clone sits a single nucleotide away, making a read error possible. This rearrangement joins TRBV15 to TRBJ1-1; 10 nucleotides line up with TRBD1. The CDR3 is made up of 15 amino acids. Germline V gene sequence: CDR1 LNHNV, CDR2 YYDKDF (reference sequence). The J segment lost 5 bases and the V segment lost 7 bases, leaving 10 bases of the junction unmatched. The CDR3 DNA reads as TGTGCCACCAACAGGCCGGACAGGGGGGTAACTGAAGCTTTCTTT. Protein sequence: CATNRPDRGVTEAFF.

The DNA for the CDR3 is TGCAGTGCGCTTGACACCACTGAAGCTTTCTTT. This gives the protein CSALDTTEAFF. The genes are TRBV20-1 and TRBJ1-1; D is unresolved. Germline CDR1 reads DFQATT; CDR2 reads SNEGSKA (reference sequence). V lost 6 bases and J lost 4, with 9 bases in between. This CDR3 comprises 11 residues.

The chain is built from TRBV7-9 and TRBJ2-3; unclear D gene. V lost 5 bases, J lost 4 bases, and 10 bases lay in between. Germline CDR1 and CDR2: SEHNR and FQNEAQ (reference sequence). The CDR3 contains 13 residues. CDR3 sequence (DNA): TGTGCCAGCAGCCACCAGGTGGCAGATACGCAGTATTTT. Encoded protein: CASSHQVADTQYF.

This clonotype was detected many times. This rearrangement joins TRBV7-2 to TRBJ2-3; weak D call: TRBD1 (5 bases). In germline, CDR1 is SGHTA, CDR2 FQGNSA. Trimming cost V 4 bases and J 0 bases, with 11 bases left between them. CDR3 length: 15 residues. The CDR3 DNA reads TGTGCCAGCAGCTCCTGGACATCTAGCACAGATACGCAGTATTTT. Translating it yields CASSSWTSSTDTQYF.

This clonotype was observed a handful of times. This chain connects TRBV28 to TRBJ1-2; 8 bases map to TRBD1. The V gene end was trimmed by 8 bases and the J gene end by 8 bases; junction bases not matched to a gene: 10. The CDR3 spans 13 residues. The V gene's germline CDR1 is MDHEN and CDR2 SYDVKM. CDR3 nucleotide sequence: TGTGCCAGCGCAGGACAGGGAGCCGGGGGCTACACCTTC. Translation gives CASAGQGAGGYTF.

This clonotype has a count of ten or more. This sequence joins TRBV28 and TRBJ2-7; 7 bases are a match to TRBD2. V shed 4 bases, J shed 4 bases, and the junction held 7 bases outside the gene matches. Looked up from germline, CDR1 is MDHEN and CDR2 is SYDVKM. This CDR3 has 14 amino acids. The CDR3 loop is CASSSSGTTYEQYF. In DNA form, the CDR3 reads TGTGCCAGCAGTTCCTCCGGGACTACGTACGAGCAGTACTTC. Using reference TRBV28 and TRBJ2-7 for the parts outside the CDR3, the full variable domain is DVKVTQSSRYLVKRTGEKVFLECVQDMDHENMFWYRQDPGLGLRLIYFSYDVKMKEKGDIPEGYSVSREKKERFSLILESASTNQTSMYLCASSSSGTTYEQYFGPGTRLTVT.

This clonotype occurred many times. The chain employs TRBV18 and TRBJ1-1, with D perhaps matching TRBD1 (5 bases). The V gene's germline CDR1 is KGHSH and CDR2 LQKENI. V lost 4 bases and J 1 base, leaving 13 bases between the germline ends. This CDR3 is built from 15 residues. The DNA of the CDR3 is TGTGCCAGCTCACGGGGCTCCGGGAAGAACACTGAAGCTTTCTTT. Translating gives CASSRGSGKNTEAFF. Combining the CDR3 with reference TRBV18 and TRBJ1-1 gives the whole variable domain NAGVMQNPRHLVRRRGQEARLRCSPMKGHSHVYWYRQLPEEGLKFMVYLQKENIIDESGMPKERFSAEFPKEGPSILRIQQVVRGDSAAYFCASSRGSGKNTEAFFGQGTRLTVV.

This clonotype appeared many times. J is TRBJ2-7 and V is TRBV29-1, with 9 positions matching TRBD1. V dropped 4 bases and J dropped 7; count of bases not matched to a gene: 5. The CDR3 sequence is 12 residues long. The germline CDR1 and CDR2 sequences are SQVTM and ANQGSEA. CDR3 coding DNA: TGCAGCGTTGGAAGACAGGGGGGTGAGCAGTACTTC. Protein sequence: CSVGRQGGEQYF.

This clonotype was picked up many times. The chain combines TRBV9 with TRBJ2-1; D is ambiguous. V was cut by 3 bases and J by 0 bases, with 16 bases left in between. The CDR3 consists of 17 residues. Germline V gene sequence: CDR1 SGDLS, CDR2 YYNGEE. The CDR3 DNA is TGTGCCAGCAGCGGGCTTAGGGCGGCGAGCTCCTACAATGAGCAGTTCTTC. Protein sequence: CASSGLRAASSYNEQFF.

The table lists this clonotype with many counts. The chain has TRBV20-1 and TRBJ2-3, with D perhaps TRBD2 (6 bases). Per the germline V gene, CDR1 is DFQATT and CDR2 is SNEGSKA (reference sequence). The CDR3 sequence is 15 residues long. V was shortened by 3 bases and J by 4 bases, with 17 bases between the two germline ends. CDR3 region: CSASYVTRGSDTQYF. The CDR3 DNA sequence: TGCAGTGCTAGTTACGTGACTAGAGGGTCAGATACGCAGTATTTT.

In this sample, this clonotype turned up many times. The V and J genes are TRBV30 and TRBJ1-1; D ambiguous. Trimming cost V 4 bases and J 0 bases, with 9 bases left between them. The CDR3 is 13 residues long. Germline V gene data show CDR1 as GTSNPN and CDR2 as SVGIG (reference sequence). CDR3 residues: CAWIQRLNTEAFF. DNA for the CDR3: TGTGCCTGGATACAAAGATTGAACACTGAAGCTTTCTTT.

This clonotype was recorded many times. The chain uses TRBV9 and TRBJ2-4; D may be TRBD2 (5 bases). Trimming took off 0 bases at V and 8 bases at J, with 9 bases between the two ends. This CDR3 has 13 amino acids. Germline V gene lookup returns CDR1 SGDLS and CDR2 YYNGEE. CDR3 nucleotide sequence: TGTGCCAGCAGCGTAGGGCTAGCTCACATTCAGTACTTC. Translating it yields CASSVGLAHIQYF.

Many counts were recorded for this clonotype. This CDR3 reads CASRPDSFPHEQFF. The DNA of the CDR3 is TGTGCCAGCAGACCCGACAGTTTTCCCCATGAGCAGTTCTTC. The gene calls are TRBV12-3 or TRBV12-4 and TRBJ2-1, with a possible D match to TRBD1 (5 bases). V was trimmed by 6 bases and J by 8 bases, leaving 17 bases between them. This CDR3 is built from 14 residues.

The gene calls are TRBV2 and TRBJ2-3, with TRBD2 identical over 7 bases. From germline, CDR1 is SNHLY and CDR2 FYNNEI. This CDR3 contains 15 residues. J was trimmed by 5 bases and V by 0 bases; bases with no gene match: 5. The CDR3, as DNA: TGTGCCAGCAGTGAAGCGTGGGGAGGGCAAGATACGCAGTATTTT. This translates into CASSEAWGGQDTQYF. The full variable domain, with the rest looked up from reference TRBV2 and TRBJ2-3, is EPEVTQTPSHQVTQMGQEVILRCVPISNHLYFYWYRQILGQKVEFLVSFYNNEISEKSEIFDDQFSVERPDGSNFTLKIRSTKLEDSAMYFCASSEAWGGQDTQYFGPGTRLTVL.

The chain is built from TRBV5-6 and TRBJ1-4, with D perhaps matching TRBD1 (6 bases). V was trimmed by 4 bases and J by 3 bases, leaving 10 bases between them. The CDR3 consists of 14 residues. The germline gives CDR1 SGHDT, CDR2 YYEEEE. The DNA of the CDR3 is TGTGCCAGCAGCCGACAGGCAGCTAATGAAAAACTGTTTTTT. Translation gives CASSRQAANEKLFF. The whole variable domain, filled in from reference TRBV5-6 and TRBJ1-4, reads DAGVTQSPTHLIKTRGQQVTLRCSPKSGHDTVSWYQQALGQGPQFIFQYYEEEERQRGNFPDRFSGHQFPNYSSELNVNALLLGDSALYLCASSRQAANEKLFFGSGTQLSVL.

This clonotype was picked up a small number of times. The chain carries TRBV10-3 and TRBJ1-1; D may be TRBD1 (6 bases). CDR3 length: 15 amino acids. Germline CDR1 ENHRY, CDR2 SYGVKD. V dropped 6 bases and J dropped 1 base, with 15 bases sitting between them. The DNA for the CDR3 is TGTGCCATCAGGAGGGACACTACAAAGAACACTGAAGCTTTCTTT. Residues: CAIRRDTTKNTEAFF.

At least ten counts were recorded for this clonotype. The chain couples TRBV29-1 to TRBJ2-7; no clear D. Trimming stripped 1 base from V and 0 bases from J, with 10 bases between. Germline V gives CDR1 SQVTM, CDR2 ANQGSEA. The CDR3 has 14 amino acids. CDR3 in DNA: TGCAGCGTTGAAGGCTCTCATGGCTCCTACGAGCAGTACTTC. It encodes CSVEGSHGSYEQYF.

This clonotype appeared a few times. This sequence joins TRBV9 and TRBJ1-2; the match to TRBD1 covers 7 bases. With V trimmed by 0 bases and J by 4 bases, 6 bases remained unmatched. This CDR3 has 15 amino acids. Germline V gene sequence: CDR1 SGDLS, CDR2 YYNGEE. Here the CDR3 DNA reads TGTGCCAGCAGCGTAGGCGGGACAGCCGCCTATGGCTACACCTTC. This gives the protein CASSVGGTAAYGYTF.